This TCR beta chain derives from a study of regulatory T cells in long-lasting Graves disease. The sample's time point: newly diagnosed GD, antithyroid drugs for less than 3 months. RNA isolated from PBMCs was used to make the TCR library. The length of the CDR3 is 15 residues. Germline V lookup: CDR1 SGDLS, CDR2 YYNGEE. V lost 0 bases to trimming and J lost 0 bases, with 9 bases between them. In this sample, this clonotype turned up a few times. Sequencing libraries for TCR beta were prepared with iRepertoire HTBI primers and Arm-PCR of CDR3 regions. From the multiplex PCR reads, TCRdb called clonotypes with MiXCR, one entry per CDR3 protein. The sample includes around 480,000 distinct CDR3 sequences, 15% to 20% of them seen just once. These data were also reused for a study on T cells in Graves' hyperthyroidism and ophthalmopathy. That paper notes: Patients counted as stable if ophthalmopathy did not develop within 18 months. Criteria for exclusion of patients were uncontrolled infection, other autoimmune disease, pregnancy or lactation. Clinical symptoms, serum thyroxine, TRAb, thyroid ultrasound and orbital computed tomography informed diagnoses. Blood shared most expanded thyroid clonotypes above 0.001.

This clonotype was obtained from a man aged 40-50 years with Graves disease. This sample comprised peripheral blood mononuclear cells (PBMCs), obtained at new diagnosis, from a patient treated with antithyroid drugs. The chain joins TRBV9 to TRBJ2-5; D ambiguous. CDR3 nucleotides: TGTGCCAGCAGCGTAGATTCCAAGTACCAAGAGACCCAGTACTTC. Encoded protein: CASSVDSKYQETQYF.